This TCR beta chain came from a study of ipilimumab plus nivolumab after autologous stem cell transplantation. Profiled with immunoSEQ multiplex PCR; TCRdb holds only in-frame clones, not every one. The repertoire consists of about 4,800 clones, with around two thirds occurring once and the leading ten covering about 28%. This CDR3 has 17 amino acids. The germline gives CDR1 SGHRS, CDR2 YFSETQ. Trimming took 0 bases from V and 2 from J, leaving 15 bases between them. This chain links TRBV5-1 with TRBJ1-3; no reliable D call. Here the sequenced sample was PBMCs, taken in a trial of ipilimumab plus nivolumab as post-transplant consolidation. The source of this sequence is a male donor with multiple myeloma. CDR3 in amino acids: CASSLGSLASAGNTIYF. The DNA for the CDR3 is TGCGCCAGCAGCTTGGGGTCCCTCGCTAGCGCTGGAAACACCATATATTTT.